This TCR beta chain was recovered during a study of cytomegalovirus exposure and HLA in healthy donors. Comments on this clone: Antigen specificity is unknown.

A multiplex PCR was run with 60 Vbeta primers and 13 Jbeta primers. Sequencing was performed with immunoSEQ multiplex PCR; in TCRdb, only in-frame clones are kept and a portion is missing. The sample yields approximately 120,000 clones, roughly two thirds seen once. Notes on the study in general: A missense variant in DCLRE1C was later tied to TCR beta V- and J-gene trimming.

This CDR3 region has 16 residues. Between the trimmed V and J ends, which lost 5 bases and 11 bases, there was a span of 27 bases. The germline CDR1 and CDR2 sequences are SEHNR and FQNEAQ (reference sequence). This rearrangement joins TRBV7-9 to TRBJ1-2; a possible D gene is TRBD1 (6 bases). Material for sequencing was PBMCs. This TCR derives from a man aged 35 to 55 in good health and CMV-seronegative. As DNA, the CDR3 is TGTGCCAGCAGCGAAGGGATCAGGGGTAATTTTCTGGGGTACACCTTC. Translating gives CASSEGIRGNFLGYTF.